This T cell receptor (beta chain) was identified in a study of OX40 agonist ivuxolimab in advanced cancers. Study-level background: Ivuxolimab, an agonistic anti-OX40 (CD134) antibody, was given to patients. Patients enrolled in dose escalation were diagnosed with hepatocellular carcinoma, melanoma, renal cell or head and neck cancer. Ivuxolimab doses were 0.01, 0.1, 0.3, 1.5, 3 or 10 mg/kg every 2 weeks.

This clone was found once. Antigen unknown. Germline CDR1 reads WSHSY; CDR2 reads SAAADI. CDR3 length: 11 residues. Trimming left V 6 bases short and J 4 bases short, with 5 bases between. Assay: immunoSEQ multiplex PCR; the TCRdb copy retains only in-frame clones and omits some. Of about 32,000 clones in the sample, 88% were seen once. Findings and limits, study-wide: No antigen was identified for the clonally expanded peripheral T cells.

Material: CD4+ or CD8+ T cells sorted from blood, obtained in a trial of the OX40 agonist ivuxolimab. This chain uses TRBV10-2 with TRBJ2-3; D gene uncertain. The clonotype comes from an adult with an advanced solid tumor such as melanoma, head and neck, liver or kidney cancer. CDR3 nucleotide sequence: TGCGCCAGCAGCACAGCAGATACGCAGTATTTT. Translation gives CASSTADTQYF.